Listed here is a single T cell receptor (beta chain). CDR1 SGHTA and CDR2 FQGNSA come from the germline V gene. The length of the CDR3 is 15 residues. Trimming pared 2 bases from V and 0 bases from J, leaving 7 bases between. The source of the sample is a study of cytomegalovirus exposure and HLA in healthy donors. The overall study: Falling in the Caucasian-associated ancestry cluster were 81% of under 500 genotyped donors.

13 Jbeta primers and 60 Vbeta primers were used for the PCR. Clones were read by immunoSEQ multiplex PCR, and TCRdb kept only the in-frame ones, dropping some. The data contain tens of thousands of clones, 90% of them seen just once; the ten biggest clones take up about 2.3%. Healthy people donating bone marrow made up the donors. J is TRBJ2-2 and V is TRBV7-2; D call uncertain. This TCR came from a man aged 18 to 30 in good health and CMV-seronegative. The specimen sequenced was PBMCs. DNA of the CDR3: TGTGCCAGCAGCTTATATAGTCCGAACACCGGGGAGCTGTTTTTT. It codes for CASSLYSPNTGELFF.